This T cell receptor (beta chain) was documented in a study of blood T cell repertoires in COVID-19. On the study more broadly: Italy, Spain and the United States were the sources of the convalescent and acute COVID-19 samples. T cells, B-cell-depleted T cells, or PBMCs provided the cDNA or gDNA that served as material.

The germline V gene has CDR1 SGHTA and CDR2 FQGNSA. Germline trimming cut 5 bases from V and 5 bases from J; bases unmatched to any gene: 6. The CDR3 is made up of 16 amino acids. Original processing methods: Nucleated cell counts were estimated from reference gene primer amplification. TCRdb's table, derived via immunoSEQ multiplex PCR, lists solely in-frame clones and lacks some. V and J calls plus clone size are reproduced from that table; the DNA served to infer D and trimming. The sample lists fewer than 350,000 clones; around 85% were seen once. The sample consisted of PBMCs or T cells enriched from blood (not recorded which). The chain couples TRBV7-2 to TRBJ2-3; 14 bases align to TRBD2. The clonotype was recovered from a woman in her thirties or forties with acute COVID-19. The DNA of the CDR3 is TGTGCCAGCAGCCTGACTAGCGGGGGGGCAGTAGATACGCAGTATTTT. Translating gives CASSLTSGGAVDTQYF.